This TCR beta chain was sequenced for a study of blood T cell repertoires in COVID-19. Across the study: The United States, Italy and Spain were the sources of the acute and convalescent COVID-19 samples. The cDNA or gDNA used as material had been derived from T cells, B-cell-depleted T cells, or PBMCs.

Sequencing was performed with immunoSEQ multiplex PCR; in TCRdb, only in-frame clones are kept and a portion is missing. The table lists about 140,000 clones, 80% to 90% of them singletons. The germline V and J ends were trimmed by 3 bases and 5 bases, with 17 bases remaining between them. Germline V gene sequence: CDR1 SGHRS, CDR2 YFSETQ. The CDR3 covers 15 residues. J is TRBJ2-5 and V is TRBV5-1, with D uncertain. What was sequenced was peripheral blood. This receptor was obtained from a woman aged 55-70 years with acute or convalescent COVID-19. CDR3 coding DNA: TGCGCCAGCAGCTACGGGTCGGTGGCCCGGGAGACCCAGTACTTC. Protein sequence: CASSYGSVARETQYF.